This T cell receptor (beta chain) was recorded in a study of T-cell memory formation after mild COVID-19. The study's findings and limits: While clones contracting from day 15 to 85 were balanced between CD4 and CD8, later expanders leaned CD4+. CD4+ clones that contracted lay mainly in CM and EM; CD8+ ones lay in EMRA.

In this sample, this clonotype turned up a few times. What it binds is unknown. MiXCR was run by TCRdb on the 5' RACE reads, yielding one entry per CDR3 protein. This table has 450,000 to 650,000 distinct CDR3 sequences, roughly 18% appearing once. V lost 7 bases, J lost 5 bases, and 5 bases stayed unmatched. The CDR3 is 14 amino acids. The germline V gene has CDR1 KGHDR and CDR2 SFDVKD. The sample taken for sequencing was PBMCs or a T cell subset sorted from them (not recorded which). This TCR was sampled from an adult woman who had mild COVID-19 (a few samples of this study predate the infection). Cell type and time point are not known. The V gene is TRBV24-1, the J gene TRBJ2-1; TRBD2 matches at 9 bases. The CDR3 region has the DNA TGTGCCACCAGCTTAGCGGGAGACAACAATGAGCAGTTCTTC. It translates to CATSLAGDNNEQFF.